These T cell receptor beta chains were read from a single sample in a study of tumor and adjacent non-tumor tissue in lung cancer. TCRdb passed the multiplex PCR reads through MiXCR, listing each CDR3 protein once. Of 75,000 to 80,000 distinct CDR3 sequences in the sample, around 86% were seen once. Sequencing was done on a sample of lung tumor tissue. Every receptor here comes from a woman in her forties or fifties with non-small cell lung cancer. Both conserved end residues are part of each CDR3. Fields, in order: clone size, J gene, CDR3 length, V gene, D gene, CDR3 protein, CDR3 DNA. D genes are given only for firm matches. Where a row states a size, it is once, few, many or the class of an expanded clone; other rows omit it.

NA,TRBJ2-1,13,TRBV20-1,NA,CSTRTLTMGEQFF,TGCAGTACTAGAACACTAACAATGGGTGAGCAGTTCTTC
NA,TRBJ2-5,11,TRBV11-2,NA,CASSLGDTQYF,TGTGCCAGCAGCTTGGGGGATACCCAGTACTTC
few,TRBJ2-5,14,TRBV24-1,NA,CVTSNVRDQETQYF,TGTGTCACCAGTAATGTCCGGGACCAAGAGACCCAGTACTTC
NA,TRBJ2-7,14,TRBV28,NA,CANSDRRLSYKQYF,TGTGCCAACAGCGACAGGCGCCTTTCCTACAAGCAGTACTTC
NA,TRBJ2-2,17,TRBV5-5,TRBD2,CATRRDLYGRAPGKLFF,TGTGCCACCCGCAGGGATTTATACGGGAGGGCCCCCGGGAAGCTGTTTTTT
NA,TRBJ2-7,15,TRBV20-1,NA,CSARAPGGRVYEQLF,TGCAGTGCTAGAGCGCCGGGGGGCAGGGTTTATGAGCAGTTATTC
NA,TRBJ2-1,19,TRBV6-6,NA,CASSYFPGMAATFYNEQFF,TGTGCCAGCAGTTACTTTCCCGGAATGGCGGCCACCTTCTATAATGAGCAGTTCTTC
NA,TRBJ2-3,15,TRBV6-1,TRBD2,CVSSVSQTSTDTQFF,TGTGTCAGCAGTGTCTCTCAGACTAGCACAGATACGCAGTTTTTT
NA,TRBJ1-5,15,TRBV4-1,NA,CASSQGDRNSQLQHF,TGCGCCAGCAGCCAAGGCGACAGGAACAGTCAGCTCCAGCATTTT
many,TRBJ2-7,14,TRBV28,TRBD1,CASSFRGQTYEQYF,TGTGCCAGCAGTTTTAGGGGACAGACTTACGAGCAGTACTTC
once,TRBJ1-1,16,TRBV4-1,NA,CASSHDGYMANTEAFF,TGCGCCAGCAGCCATGATGGTTACATGGCGAACACTGAAGCTTTCTTT
NA,TRBJ2-3,16,TRBV4-3,TRBD1,CTSSQEWTGGTDTQYF,TGCACTAGCAGCCAAGAATGGACAGGGGGCACAGATACGCAGTATTTT
NA,TRBJ2-7,16,TRBV10-3,NA,CAISSNQGSPAYEQYF,TGTGCTATCAGTAGTAACCAGGGTAGTCCGGCTTACGAGCAGTATTTC
few,TRBJ2-1,13,TRBV11-2,NA,CASSGDPSGEQFF,TGTGCCAGCAGCGGTGACCCCTCGGGTGAGCAGTTCTTC
NA,TRBJ2-7,13,TRBV15,NA,CATSRDPAYQQYF,TGTGCCACCAGCAGAGATCCAGCCTACCAGCAGTACTTC
NA,TRBJ2-1,20,TRBV5-6,TRBD2,CASSLRRWCLGTILAGFPFF,TGTGCCAGCAGCTTAAGGAGATGGTGCCTTGGGACTATCCTGGCAGGGTTCCCCTTCTTC
few,TRBJ2-7,16,TRBV11-2,TRBD2,CASRLKGLAVSDEQYF,TGTGCCAGCAGGCTAAAAGGACTAGCGGTCTCTGACGAGCAGTACTTC
NA,TRBJ2-3,16,TRBV20-1,TRBD2,CSASLISGRSTDTQYF,TGCAGTGCTAGCCTAATTAGCGGGAGGAGCACAGATACGCAATATTTT
NA,TRBJ2-1,17,TRBV20-1,TRBD2,CGATIPGLVGVGKEQFF,TGCGGTGCTACGATCCCGGGACTAGTGGGAGTGGGCAAAGAGCAGTTCTTC
NA,TRBJ1-2,16,TRBV4-1,TRBD1,CASNQDLYRGNYCYTF,TGCGCCAGCAACCAAGATCTATACAGGGGGAACTATTGCTACACCTTC
NA,TRBJ2-1,13,TRBV29-1,NA,CSVVLASYNDQFF,TGCAGCGTTGTTTTAGCATCCTACAATGACCAATTCTTC
once,TRBJ2-1,15,TRBV20-1,TRBD1,CSTGPGQGFRNEKFF,TGCAGTACTGGGCCGGGACAGGGATTTAGAAATGAGAAGTTCTTC
many,TRBJ2-3,14,TRBV24-1,NA,CATSDWQSTDTQYF,TGTGCCACCAGTGATTGGCAGTCAACAGATACGCAGTATTTT
NA,TRBJ2-3,17,TRBV20-1,TRBD2,CSAGTRWGEGDWITQYF,TGCAGTGCAGGAACCCGGTGGGGGGAGGGCGATTGGATTACGCAGTATTTT
NA,TRBJ1-4,15,TRBV11-2,TRBD1,CASSPRQGADEQLFF,TGCGCCAGCAGCCCACGACAGGGGGCGGATGAACAACTATTTTTT
NA,TRBJ1-4,14,TRBV5-6,NA,CPSSLGGTSEKLFF,TGTCCCAGCAGCCTGGGGGGAACCAGCGAAAAACTATTTTTT
NA,TRBJ2-1,16,TRBV6-6,TRBD2,CAGSLGRVAGENEQFF,TGTGCTGGCAGCTTAGGAAGAGTAGCGGGAGAGAATGAGCAGTTCTTC
once,TRBJ2-3,12,TRBV29-1,TRBD1,CSDRQGGDTQYF,TGCAGCGATAGACAGGGTGGTGATACGCAGTATTTT
NA,TRBJ2-4,15,TRBV4-1,TRBD2,CARSPSRGAKNIQYF,TGCGCCAGGAGCCCGTCGCGGGGGGCCAAAAACATTCAGTACTTC
NA,TRBJ2-6,14,TRBV30,NA,CAWSRWAGADVMTF,TGTGCCTGGAGTAGATGGGCTGGGGCCGACGTCATGACTTTC
few,TRBJ1-5,15,TRBV6-2/TRBV6-3,NA,CASSPGTGINQPQDF,TGTGCCAGCAGTCCCGGGACGGGGATCAATCAGCCCCAGGATTTT
NA,TRBJ2-1,19,TRBV5-5,TRBD2,CASTLDPGLVGFTYYKQFF,TGTGCCAGCACCTTGGACCCGGGACTAGTGGGATTCACCTACTATAAGCAGTTCTTC
few,TRBJ2-7,13,TRBV29-1,NA,CNVSSTGSYEQYF,TGCAACGTTTCCAGTACAGGGTCCTACGAGCAGTACTTC
NA,TRBJ2-7,14,TRBV20-1,NA,CIALINGRSYEQYF,TGCATTGCTCTCATTAACGGGCGCTCCTACGAACAGTACTTC
NA,TRBJ2-7,13,TRBV6-6,NA,CVSSYGTLYDQYF,TGTGTCAGCAGTTACGGGACCCTTTACGATCAGTACTTC
NA,TRBJ2-1,11,TRBV24-1,TRBD1,CATNGTGRWIF,TGTGCCACCAATGGGACAGGGCGCTGGATTTTC
few,TRBJ2-7,14,TRBV5-6,NA,CTSSLAGAPYEQYF,TGTACCAGCAGCTTGGCGGGGGCCCCTTACGAGCAGTACTTC
many,TRBJ2-2,14,TRBV24-1,TRBD1,CATSETGGTGELFF,TGTGCCACCAGTGAAACAGGGGGAACCGGGGAGCTGTTTTTT
NA,TRBJ2-1,15,TRBV4-3,NA,CDSSQDRRLRNEQFF,TGCGACAGCAGCCAAGACAGGAGGCTAAGGAATGAGCAGTTCTTC
NA,TRBJ2-3,15,TRBV28,TRBD2,CASSAGLVSTGTQYF,TGTGCCAGCAGTGCGGGACTAGTTAGCACAGGTACTCAGTATTTT
NA,TRBJ2-3,15,TRBV28,TRBD1,CASSGGSTGADMQYF,TGTGCTAGCAGTGGGGGTAGCACAGGGGCAGATATGCAGTATTTT
many,TRBJ1-1,17,TRBV2,TRBD1,CASSEGQGAGGNTEAFF,TGTGCCAGCAGTGAGGGACAGGGGGCCGGGGGGAACACTGAAGCTTTCTTT
few,TRBJ2-5,14,TRBV9,NA,CASSVGRGTETQYF,TGTGCCAGCAGCGTAGGGCGTGGGACAGAGACCCAGTACTTC
NA,TRBJ2-1,13,TRBV11-1,TRBD1,CASTRQGMYEQLF,TGTGCCAGCACCAGACAGGGGATGTATGAGCAGCTCTTC
NA,TRBJ2-5,12,TRBV29-1,TRBD2,CSTGASGQTQYF,TGCAGCACAGGTGCTAGCGGGCAGACCCAGTATTTC
large,TRBJ2-7,16,TRBV11-2,TRBD2,CASRLRGLAVSDEQYF,TGTGCCAGCAGGCTAAGAGGACTAGCGGTCTCGGACGAGCAGTACTTC
NA,TRBJ2-7,13,TRBV29-1,NA,CSVDGRGVEEHYF,TGCAGCGTTGATGGTAGGGGTGTAGAGGAGCATTATTTC
many,TRBJ2-5,13,TRBV28,NA,CASSSPALETQYF,TGTGCCAGCAGTTCCCCCGCTTTAGAGACCCAGTACTTC
NA,TRBJ2-3,17,TRBV4-2,NA,CASSQEANAANTDTLYF,TGTGCCAGCAGCCAAGAAGCTAACGCGGCCAACACAGATACGCTGTATTTT
many,TRBJ2-7,14,TRBV20-1,NA,CSARTGTSDYEQYF,TGCAGTGCGAGGACCGGGACATCCGACTACGAGCAGTACTTC
NA,TRBJ2-7,14,TRBV6-5,NA,CASSLSDGPYEEYF,TGTGCCAGCAGCCTAAGTGACGGGCCCTACGAAGAGTACTTC
NA,TRBJ1-5,13,TRBV11-2,NA,CASSSDANQPQHF,TGTGCCAGCAGCTCCGACGCGAATCAGCCCCAGCATTTT
NA,TRBJ2-7,14,TRBV4-1,NA,CASSQDATSYKQYF,TGCGCCAGCAGCCAGGATGCCACTAGCTACAAGCAGTACTTC